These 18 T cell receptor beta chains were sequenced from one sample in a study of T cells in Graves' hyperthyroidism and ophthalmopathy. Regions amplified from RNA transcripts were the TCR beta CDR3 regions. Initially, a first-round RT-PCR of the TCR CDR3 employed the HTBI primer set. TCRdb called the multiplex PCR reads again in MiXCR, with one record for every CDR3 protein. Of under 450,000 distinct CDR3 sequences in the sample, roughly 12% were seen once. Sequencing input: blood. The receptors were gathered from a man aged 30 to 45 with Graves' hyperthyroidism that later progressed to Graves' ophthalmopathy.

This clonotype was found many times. The CDR3 loop is CASSETGGLNQPQHF. The CDR3 DNA reads TGTGCCAGCAGTGAAACAGGGGGATTAAATCAGCCCCAGCATTTT. The chain couples TRBV6-1 to TRBJ1-5; TRBD1 matches at 8 bases. From germline, CDR1 is MNHNS and CDR2 SASEGT. The CDR3 covers 15 residues. The trim removed 2 bases at V and 4 bases at J, leaving 4 bases unmatched.

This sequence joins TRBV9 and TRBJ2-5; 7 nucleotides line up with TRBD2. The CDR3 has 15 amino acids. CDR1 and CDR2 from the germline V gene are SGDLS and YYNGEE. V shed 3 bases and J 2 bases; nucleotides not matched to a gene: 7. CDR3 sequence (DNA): TGTGCCAGCAGCGCCGGGACTACCCGACAAGAGACCCAGTACTTC. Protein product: CASSAGTTRQETQYF.

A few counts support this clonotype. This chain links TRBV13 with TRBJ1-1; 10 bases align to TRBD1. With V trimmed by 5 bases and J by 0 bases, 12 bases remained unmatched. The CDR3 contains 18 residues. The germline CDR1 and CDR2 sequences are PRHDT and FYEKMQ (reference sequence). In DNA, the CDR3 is TGTGCCAGCAGCCCTAGGGGCGACAGGGGGCCCTTGAACACTGAAGCTTTCTTT. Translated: CASSPRGDRGPLNTEAFF.

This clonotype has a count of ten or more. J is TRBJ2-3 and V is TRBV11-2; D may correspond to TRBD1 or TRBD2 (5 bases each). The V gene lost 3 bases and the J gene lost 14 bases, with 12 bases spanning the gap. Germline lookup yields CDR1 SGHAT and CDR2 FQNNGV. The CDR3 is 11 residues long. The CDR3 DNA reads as TGTGCCAGCAGCTTCGGGTGGGGGTTGTATTTT. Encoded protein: CASSFGWGLYF. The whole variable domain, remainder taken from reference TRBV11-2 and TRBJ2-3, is EAGVAQSPRYKIIEKRQSVAFWCNPISGHATLYWYQQILGQGPKLLIQFQNNGVVDDSQLPKDRFSAERLKGVDSTLKIQPAKLEDSAVYLCASSFGWGLYFGPGTRLTVL.

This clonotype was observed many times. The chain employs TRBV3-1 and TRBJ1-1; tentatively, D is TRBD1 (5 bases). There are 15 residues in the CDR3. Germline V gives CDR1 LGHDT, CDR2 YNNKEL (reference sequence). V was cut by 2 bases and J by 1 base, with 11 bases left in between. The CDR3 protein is CASSQLRGQNTEAFF. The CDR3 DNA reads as TGTGCCAGCAGCCAACTGCGTGGACAGAACACTGAAGCTTTCTTT.

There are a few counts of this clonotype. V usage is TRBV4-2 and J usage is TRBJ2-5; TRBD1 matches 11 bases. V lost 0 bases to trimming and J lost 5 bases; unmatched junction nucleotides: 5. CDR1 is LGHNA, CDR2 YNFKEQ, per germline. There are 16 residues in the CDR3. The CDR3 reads CASSQDGTGGRETQYF. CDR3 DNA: TGTGCCAGCAGCCAAGACGGGACAGGGGGGAGGGAGACCCAGTACTTC.

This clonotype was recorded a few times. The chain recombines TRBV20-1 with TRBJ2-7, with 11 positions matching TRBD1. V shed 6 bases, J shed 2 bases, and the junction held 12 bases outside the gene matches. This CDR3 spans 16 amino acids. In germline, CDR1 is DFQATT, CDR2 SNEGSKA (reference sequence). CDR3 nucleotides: TGCAGTGCCTGGGGGACAGGGGGGAATAAGGCCTACGAGCAGTACTTC. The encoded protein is CSAWGTGGNKAYEQYF.

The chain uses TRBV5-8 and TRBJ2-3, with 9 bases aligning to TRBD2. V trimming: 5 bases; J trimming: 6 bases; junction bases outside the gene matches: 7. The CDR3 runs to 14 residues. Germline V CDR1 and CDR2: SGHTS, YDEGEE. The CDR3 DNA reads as TGTGCCAGCAGTTCGAATAGCGGGGGCGATACGCAGTATTTT. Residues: CASSSNSGGDTQYF.

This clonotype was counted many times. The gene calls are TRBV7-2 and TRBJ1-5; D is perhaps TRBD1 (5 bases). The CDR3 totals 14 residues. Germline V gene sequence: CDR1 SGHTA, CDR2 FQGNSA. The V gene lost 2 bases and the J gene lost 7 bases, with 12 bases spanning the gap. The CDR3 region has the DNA TGTGCCAGCAGCTTATGGGCAGGGTACCAGCCCCAGCATTTT. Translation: CASSLWAGYQPQHF. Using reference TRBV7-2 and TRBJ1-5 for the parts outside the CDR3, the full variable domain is GAGVSQSPSNKVTEKGKDVELRCDPISGHTALYWYRQSLGQGLEFLIYFQGNSAPDKSGLPSDRFSAERTGGSVSTLTIQRTQQEDSAVYLCASSLWAGYQPQHFGDGTRLSIL.

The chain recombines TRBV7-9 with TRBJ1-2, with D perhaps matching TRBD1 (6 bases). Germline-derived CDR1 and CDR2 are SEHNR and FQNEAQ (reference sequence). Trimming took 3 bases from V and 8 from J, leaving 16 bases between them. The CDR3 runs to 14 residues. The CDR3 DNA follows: TGTGCCAGCAGCTTGGCCGTTGGGGGCGACGGCTACACCTTC. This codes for CASSLAVGGDGYTF.

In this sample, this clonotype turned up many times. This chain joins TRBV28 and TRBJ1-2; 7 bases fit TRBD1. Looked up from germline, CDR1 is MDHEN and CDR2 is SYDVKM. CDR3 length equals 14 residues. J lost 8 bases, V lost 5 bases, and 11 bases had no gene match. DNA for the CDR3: TGTGCCAGCAGTAGCGGCCAGGGGGAGGGAGGCTACACCTTC. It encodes CASSSGQGEGGYTF.

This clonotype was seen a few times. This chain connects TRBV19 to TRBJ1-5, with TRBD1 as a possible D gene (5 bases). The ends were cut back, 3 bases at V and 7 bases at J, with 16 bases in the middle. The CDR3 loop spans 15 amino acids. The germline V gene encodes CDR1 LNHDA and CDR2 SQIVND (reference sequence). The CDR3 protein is CASSISGRFGQPQHF. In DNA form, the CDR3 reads TGTGCCAGTAGTATTTCAGGGCGGTTTGGACAGCCCCAGCATTTT.

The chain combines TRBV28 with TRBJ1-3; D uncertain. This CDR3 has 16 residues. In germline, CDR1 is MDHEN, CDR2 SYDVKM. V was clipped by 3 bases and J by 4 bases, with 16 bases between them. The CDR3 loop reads CASSFGTNPLGNTIYF. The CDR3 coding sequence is TGTGCCAGCAGTTTCGGTACGAATCCTCTAGGAAACACCATATATTTT.

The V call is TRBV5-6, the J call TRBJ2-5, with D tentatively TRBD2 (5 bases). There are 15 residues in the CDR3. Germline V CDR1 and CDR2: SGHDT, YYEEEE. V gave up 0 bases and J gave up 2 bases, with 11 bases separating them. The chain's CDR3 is CASSLASLAQETQYF. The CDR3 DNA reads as TGTGCCAGCAGCTTGGCCTCTCTAGCACAAGAGACCCAGTACTTC.

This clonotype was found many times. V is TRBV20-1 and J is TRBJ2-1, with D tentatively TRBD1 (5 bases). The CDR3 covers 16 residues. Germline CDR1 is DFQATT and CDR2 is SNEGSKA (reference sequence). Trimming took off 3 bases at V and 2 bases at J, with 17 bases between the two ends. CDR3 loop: CSASIADPGTYNEQFF. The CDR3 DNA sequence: TGCAGTGCTAGTATCGCGGACCCAGGGACCTACAATGAGCAGTTCTTC.

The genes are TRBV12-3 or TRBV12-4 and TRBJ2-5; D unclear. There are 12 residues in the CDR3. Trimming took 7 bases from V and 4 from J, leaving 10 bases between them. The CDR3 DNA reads TGTGCCAGCACCACCCCCGGAGAGACCCAGTACTTC. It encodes CASTTPGETQYF.

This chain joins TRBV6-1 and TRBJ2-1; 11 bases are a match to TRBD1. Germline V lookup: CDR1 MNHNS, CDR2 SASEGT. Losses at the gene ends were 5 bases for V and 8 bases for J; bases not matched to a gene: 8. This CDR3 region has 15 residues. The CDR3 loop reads CASSSGQGGGYEQFF. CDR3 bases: TGTGCCAGCAGTTCGGGACAGGGGGGTGGATATGAGCAGTTCTTC.

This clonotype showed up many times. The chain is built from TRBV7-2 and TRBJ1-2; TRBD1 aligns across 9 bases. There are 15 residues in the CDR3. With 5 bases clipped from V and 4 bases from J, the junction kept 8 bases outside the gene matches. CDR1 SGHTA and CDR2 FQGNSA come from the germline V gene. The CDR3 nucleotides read TGTGCCAGCAGCCTCACGGGACAGGGCGGCTATGGCTACACCTTC. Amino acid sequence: CASSLTGQGGYGYTF.